Sequencing of this T cell receptor beta chain was carried out in a study of blood T cell repertoires in COVID-19. Looked up from germline, CDR1 is SGHDT and CDR2 is YYEEEE. The CDR3 has 15 residues. The V gene lost 4 bases and the J gene lost 2 bases, with 13 bases spanning the gap. Produced via immunoSEQ multiplex PCR; TCRdb's table is partial and in-frame only. The sample has 330,000 or so clones, over 75% seen once. The clonotype originates from a woman in her 30s who had recovered from COVID-19. The sequenced material came from PBMCs or T cells enriched from blood (not recorded which). The gene calls are TRBV5-6 and TRBJ1-3; D might be TRBD1 (5 bases). CDR3 coding DNA: TGTGCCAGCAGCGTACGGCAGGGTACTGGAAACACCATATATTTT. Translating gives CASSVRQGTGNTIYF.